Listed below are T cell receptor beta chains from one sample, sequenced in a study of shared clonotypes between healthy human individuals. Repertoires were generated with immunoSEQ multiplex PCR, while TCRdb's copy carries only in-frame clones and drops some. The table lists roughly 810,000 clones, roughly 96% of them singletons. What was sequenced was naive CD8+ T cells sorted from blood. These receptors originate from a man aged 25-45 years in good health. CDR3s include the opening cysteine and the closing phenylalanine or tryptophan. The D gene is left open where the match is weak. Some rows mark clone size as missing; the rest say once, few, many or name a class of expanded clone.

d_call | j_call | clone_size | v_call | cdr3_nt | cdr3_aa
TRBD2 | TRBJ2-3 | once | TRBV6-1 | TGTGCCAGCAGTGATATTGTACTAGCGGGTGGAGATACGCAGTATTTT | CASSDIVLAGGDTQYF
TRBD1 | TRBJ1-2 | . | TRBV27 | TGTGCCAGCAGGTTTAGGGGACAGGGCTATGGCTACACCTTC | CASRFRGQGYGYTF
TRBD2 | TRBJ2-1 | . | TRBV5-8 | TGTGCCAGCAGCCCCGACTGGCGGGAGAGGGGTGAGCAGTTCTTC | CASSPDWRERGEQFF
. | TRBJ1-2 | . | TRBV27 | TGTGCCAGCAGTTCCGGACGGAGAGAAGGCTACACCTTC | CASSSGRREGYTF
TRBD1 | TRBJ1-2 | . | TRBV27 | TGTGCCAGCAGGACAGGGGGAGATGGCTACACCTTC | CASRTGGDGYTF
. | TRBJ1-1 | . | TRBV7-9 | TGTGCCAGCAGCTTAGGCGGAGTGAACACTGAAGCTTTCTTT | CASSLGGVNTEAFF
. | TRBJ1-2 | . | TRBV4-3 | TGCGCCAGCAGCCAGTACAAACTGGGGGAAGGCTACACCTTC | CASSQYKLGEGYTF
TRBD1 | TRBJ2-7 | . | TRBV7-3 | TGTGCCAGCAGCTGGGGGACAGGAGCCTACGAGCAGTACTTC | CASSWGTGAYEQYF
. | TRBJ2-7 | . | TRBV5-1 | TGCGCCAGCAGATCTTTAGGCCCAGGCGACGAGCAGTACTTC | CASRSLGPGDEQYF
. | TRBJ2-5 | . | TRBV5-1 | TGCGCCAGCAGCTTGGCCTTCGATGGGGAGACCCAGTACTTC | CASSLAFDGETQYF
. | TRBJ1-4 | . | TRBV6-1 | TGTGCCAGAGGCCCTTTGAAAAAACTGTTTTTT | CARGPLKKLFF
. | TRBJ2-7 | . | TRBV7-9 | TGTGCCAGCAGCGGTAGCATAGGGGGACGAACGGGTAACCACGAGCAGTACTTC | CASSGSIGGRTGNHEQYF
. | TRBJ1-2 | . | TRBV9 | TGTGCCAGCACATCGGGGAACGGCTACACCTTC | CASTSGNGYTF
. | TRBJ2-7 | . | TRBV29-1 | TGCAGCGTTGAAGGGAACCACCACGAGCAGTACTTC | CSVEGNHHEQYF
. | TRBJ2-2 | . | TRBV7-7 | TGTGCCAGCAGCTTAGCGCGTGGGGGCCCCGGGGAGCTGTTTTTT | CASSLARGGPGELFF
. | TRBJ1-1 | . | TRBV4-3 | TGCGCCAGCAGCCAAGAGGAGGGGGGGTGGACTGAAGCTTTCTTT | CASSQEEGGWTEAFF
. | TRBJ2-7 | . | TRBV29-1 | TGCAGCGTTCTATTTGGGACAACCTACGAGCAGTACTTC | CSVLFGTTYEQYF
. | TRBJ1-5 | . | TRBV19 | TGTGCCAGTAGTACCGGCAATCAGCCCCAGCATTTT | CASSTGNQPQHF
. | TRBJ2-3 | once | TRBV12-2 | TGTGCAAGTCGCTTAGAGGCCTATGCCCTCACAGATACGCAGTATTTT | CASRLEAYALTDTQYF
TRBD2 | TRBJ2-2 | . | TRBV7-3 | TGTGCCAGCAGCCAGACTAGCTTCACCGGGGAGCTGTTTTTT | CASSQTSFTGELFF
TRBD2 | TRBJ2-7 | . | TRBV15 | TGTGCCACCAGCAGACCTCTAGCGGGAGAAGTCCACGAGCAGTACTTC | CATSRPLAGEVHEQYF
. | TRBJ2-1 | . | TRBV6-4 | TGTGCCAGCAGCCCCCGGACGGGCATCTACAATGAGCAGTTCTTC | CASSPRTGIYNEQFF
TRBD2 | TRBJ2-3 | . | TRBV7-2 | TGTGCCAGCAGCCGTTCGGTAGCGGGATTGACAGATACGCAGTATTTT | CASSRSVAGLTDTQYF